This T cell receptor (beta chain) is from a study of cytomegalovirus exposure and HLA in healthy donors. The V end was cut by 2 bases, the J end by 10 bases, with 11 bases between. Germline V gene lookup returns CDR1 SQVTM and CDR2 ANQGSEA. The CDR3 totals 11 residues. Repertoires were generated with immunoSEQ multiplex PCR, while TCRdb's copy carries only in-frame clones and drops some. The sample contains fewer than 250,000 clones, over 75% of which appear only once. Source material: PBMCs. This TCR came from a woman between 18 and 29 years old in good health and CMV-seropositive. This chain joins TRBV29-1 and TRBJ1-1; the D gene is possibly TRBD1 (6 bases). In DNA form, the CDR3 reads TGCAGCGTTGAATGGGAGGGGGTAGCTTTCTTT. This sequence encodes CSVEWEGVAFF.